These T cell receptor beta chains were read from a single sample in a study of T cell responses to AZD1222 COVID-19 vaccine. Only in-frame clones appear in the TCRdb table, and some are missing; sequencing was by immunoSEQ multiplex PCR. Of more than 90,000 clones in the sample, about nine tenths were seen once. Sequencing used peripheral blood, obtained 28 days after the second AZD1222 dose. These receptors were obtained from an adult who received the AZD1222 COVID-19 vaccine. CDR3s include the opening cysteine and the closing phenylalanine or tryptophan. The D gene is left open where the match is weak. Part of the rows lack a size; the others show once, few, many or a class for expanded clones.

j_call d_call v_call clone_size cdr3_aa cdr3_nt
TRBJ1-5 NA TRBV30 NA CAWSVGHSNQPQHF TGTGCCTGGAGTGTGGGTCATAGCAATCAGCCCCAGCATTTT
TRBJ1-3 NA TRBV4-1 NA CASSQTRDSGNTIYF TGCGCCAGCAGCCAAACACGGGACTCTGGAAACACCATATATTTT
TRBJ2-1 TRBD2 TRBV19 NA CASSALAGLYNEQFF TGTGCCAGTAGTGCCCTAGCGGGGCTATACAATGAGCAGTTCTTC
TRBJ1-4 NA TRBV7-8 NA CASSLSAGGPNEKLFF TGTGCCAGCAGCTTATCGGCGGGGGGGCCTAATGAAAAACTGTTTTTT
TRBJ1-2 TRBD1 TRBV18 NA CASSPSGQGDDRGYTF TGTGCCAGCTCACCATCGGGACAGGGGGACGATCGTGGCTACACCTTC
TRBJ1-1 TRBD1 TRBV6-5 few CASRLTSPGGPEAFF TGTGCCAGCAGGCTAACCTCACCAGGGGGCCCTGAAGCTTTCTTT
TRBJ2-5 TRBD1 TRBV2 once CASRATGGETQYF TGTGCCAGCAGAGCTACAGGGGGGGAGACCCAGTACTTC
TRBJ2-3 NA TRBV10-3 NA CAISDPARPRPDTQYF TGTGCCATCAGTGACCCAGCTCGGCCACGGCCAGATACGCAGTATTTT
TRBJ2-3 NA TRBV2 NA CASTFSSDTQYF TGTGCCAGCACCTTTTCATCAGATACGCAGTATTTT
TRBJ2-3 TRBD2 TRBV28 NA CASSSRLARLTDTQYF TGTGCCAGCAGTTCCCGACTAGCCCGCCTCACAGATACGCAGTATTTT
TRBJ2-7 TRBD1 TRBV19 NA CASSLDRQGEQYF TGTGCCAGTAGCCTGGACAGACAGGGCGAGCAGTACTTC
TRBJ2-2 TRBD2 TRBV9 NA CASSVAGGPGELFF TGTGCCAGCAGCGTAGCGGGAGGGCCCGGGGAGCTGTTTTTT
TRBJ2-7 NA TRBV29-1 NA CSVRAGFYEQYF TGCAGCGTTAGGGCAGGGTTCTACGAGCAGTACTTC
TRBJ1-2 NA TRBV16 few CASSHVRGTNYGYTF TGTGCCAGCAGCCATGTCCGAGGGACTAACTATGGCTACACCTTC
TRBJ1-2 NA TRBV4-1 NA CASMGQTNYGYTF TGCGCCAGCATGGGCCAGACTAACTATGGCTACACCTTC
TRBJ1-2 NA TRBV28 NA CASSFSTGGLLRGYTF TGTGCCAGCAGTTTCTCGACGGGGGGACTTCTTCGTGGCTACACCTTC
TRBJ1-5 NA TRBV19 once CASSLASGEQPQHF TGTGCCAGTAGTTTGGCATCAGGGGAACAGCCCCAGCATTTT
TRBJ1-3 TRBD1 TRBV12-3/TRBV12-4 NA CASSSTGNTIYF TGTGCCAGCAGCTCGACAGGGAACACCATATATTTT
TRBJ2-1 TRBD1 TRBV11-2 NA CASNRDRGLFSYNEQFF TGTGCCAGCAACCGGGACAGGGGGTTATTCTCCTACAATGAGCAGTTCTTC
TRBJ1-2 NA TRBV5-1 NA CASSLITAYGYTF TGCGCCAGCAGCTTGATAACAGCCTATGGCTACACCTTC
TRBJ2-7 TRBD1 TRBV5-4 NA CASSIGTALFEQYF TGTGCCAGCAGTATAGGGACAGCTCTTTTCGAGCAGTACTTC
TRBJ2-2 NA TRBV11-3 NA CATASSPAGELFF TGTGCCACCGCTAGTAGCCCCGCCGGGGAGCTGTTTTTT
TRBJ1-2 NA TRBV30 NA CAWSPLDYGYTF TGTGCCTGGAGTCCGCTAGACTATGGCTACACCTTC
TRBJ2-3 NA TRBV6-2/TRBV6-3 NA CASSYGLLGGTDTQYF TGTGCCAGCAGTTACGGCCTGCTAGGGGGGACAGATACGCAGTATTTT
TRBJ1-6 NA TRBV3-1/TRBV3-2 once CASSQGSRVALHF TGTGCCAGCAGCCAAGGCTCCCGGGTAGCCCTCCACTTT
TRBJ2-1 NA TRBV6-1 NA CASSEGRSSYNEQFF TGTGCCAGCAGTGAGGGGAGGAGCTCCTACAATGAGCAGTTCTTC
TRBJ1-2 NA TRBV10-2 NA CASSEPPGQAFGYTF TGCGCCAGCAGTGAGCCCCCCGGACAAGCCTTCGGCTACACCTTC